This TCR beta chain comes out of a study of monozygotic twins with cystic fibrosis. The data were produced by immunoSEQ multiplex PCR, yet TCRdb's version contains in-frame clones alone and is incomplete. The sample holds around 25,000 clones; around 93% are singletons and the top ten take about 0.3%. This clone was recorded a few times. Germline values: CDR1 MDHEN, CDR2 SYDVKM. The CDR3 has 13 amino acids. The ends were cut back, 5 bases at V and 4 bases at J, with 12 bases in the middle. This clonotype originated in a girl under 10 years old with cystic fibrosis. The sequencing input was blood. This chain connects TRBV28 to TRBJ2-7, with D perhaps TRBD1 (6 bases). Here the CDR3 reads CASSVGTPYEQYF. The CDR3 nucleotides read TGTGCCAGCAGTGTCGGGACACCGTACGAGCAGTACTTC. The whole variable domain, remainder taken from reference TRBV28 and TRBJ2-7, is DVKVTQSSRYLVKRTGEKVFLECVQDMDHENMFWYRQDPGLGLRLIYFSYDVKMKEKGDIPEGYSVSREKKERFSLILESASTNQTSMYLCASSVGTPYEQYFGPGTRLTVT.